These T cell receptor beta chains were read from a single sample in a study of Graves' ophthalmopathy and Graves' hyperthyroidism. Each CDR3 protein gets one entry after TCRdb re-called the multiplex PCR reads with MiXCR. This repertoire shows over 150,000 distinct CDR3 sequences, about 40% found once; its top ten account for about 6%. The specimen was peripheral blood. These receptors all come from a woman aged 40 to 50 with Graves' ophthalmopathy. The CDR3 runs from the conserved cysteine through the conserved F or W. Fields, in order: CDR3 protein, CDR3 DNA, D gene, V gene, J gene, clone size. A D gene is named only where the DNA matches it firmly. Expanded clones are given a class, and other clones once, few, many or no size at all.

cdr3_aa: CASSQEGTGRYEQYF; cdr3_nt: TGCGCCAGCAGCCAAGAGGGGACAGGGAGGTACGAGCAGTACTTC; d_call: TRBD1; v_call: TRBV4-1; j_call: TRBJ2-7; clone_size: many
cdr3_aa: CASSTSGSYEQYF; cdr3_nt: TGTGCCAGTAGTACTAGCGGGAGCTACGAGCAGTACTTC; d_call: TRBD2; v_call: TRBV19; j_call: TRBJ2-7; clone_size: many
cdr3_aa: CASSRVNTEAFF; cdr3_nt: TGTGCCAGCAGCCGCGTTAACACTGAAGCTTTCTTT; d_call: -; v_call: TRBV11-2; j_call: TRBJ1-1; clone_size: many
cdr3_aa: CASSREAYGYTF; cdr3_nt: TGTGCCAGCAGCCGAGAGGCCTATGGCTACACCTTC; d_call: -; v_call: TRBV5-6; j_call: TRBJ1-2; clone_size: many
cdr3_aa: CASSYQQGAGANVLTF; cdr3_nt: TGTGCCAGCAGTTATCAACAGGGGGCTGGGGCCAACGTCCTGACTTTC; d_call: TRBD1; v_call: TRBV27; j_call: TRBJ2-6; clone_size: -
cdr3_aa: CASSLLPSGSYEQYF; cdr3_nt: TGTGCCAGCAGCCTTTTGCCCAGCGGGAGCTACGAGCAGTACTTC; d_call: TRBD2; v_call: TRBV7-2; j_call: TRBJ2-7; clone_size: -
cdr3_aa: CATSRKQETQYF; cdr3_nt: TGTGCCACCAGCAGAAAGCAAGAGACCCAGTACTTC; d_call: -; v_call: TRBV15; j_call: TRBJ2-5; clone_size: -
cdr3_aa: CSATGGDGYTF; cdr3_nt: TGCAGTGCTACGGGGGGTGATGGCTACACCTTC; d_call: -; v_call: TRBV20-1; j_call: TRBJ1-2; clone_size: many
cdr3_aa: CATSRDPAGYGYTF; cdr3_nt: TGTGCCACCAGCAGAGATCCTGCGGGCTATGGCTACACCTTC; d_call: -; v_call: TRBV15; j_call: TRBJ1-2; clone_size: -
cdr3_aa: CASSPWGDGPEAFF; cdr3_nt: TGTGCCAGCAGTCCTTGGGGCGACGGGCCTGAAGCTTTCTTT; d_call: -; v_call: TRBV28; j_call: TRBJ1-1; clone_size: many
cdr3_aa: CASSLGQGVETQYF; cdr3_nt: TGTGCCAGCAGCTTGGGACAGGGGGTAGAGACCCAGTACTTC; d_call: TRBD1; v_call: TRBV5-5; j_call: TRBJ2-5; clone_size: many
cdr3_aa: CASSPPIGQGFGYTF; cdr3_nt: TGTGCCAGCTCACCACCTATCGGACAGGGTTTTGGCTACACCTTC; d_call: TRBD1; v_call: TRBV18; j_call: TRBJ1-2; clone_size: -
cdr3_aa: CASSFPGTGNTIYF; cdr3_nt: TGTGCCAGCAGTTTTCCCGGAACTGGAAACACCATATATTTT; d_call: -; v_call: TRBV28; j_call: TRBJ1-3; clone_size: -
cdr3_aa: CASNRVGETQYF; cdr3_nt: TGTGCCAGCAATAGGGTTGGAGAGACCCAGTACTTC; d_call: -; v_call: TRBV2; j_call: TRBJ2-5; clone_size: many
cdr3_aa: CASSYKGLAGGSYEQYF; cdr3_nt: TGCGCCAGCAGCTACAAAGGACTAGCGGGAGGATCCTACGAGCAGTACTTC; d_call: TRBD2; v_call: TRBV4-3; j_call: TRBJ2-7; clone_size: many
cdr3_aa: CASSKRDWALEQYF; cdr3_nt: TGTGCCAGCAGTAAGAGGGACTGGGCGCTCGAGCAGTACTTC; d_call: -; v_call: TRBV6-2/TRBV6-3; j_call: TRBJ2-7; clone_size: many
cdr3_aa: CAISGTGLSYGYTF; cdr3_nt: TGTGCCATCAGCGGGACCGGCCTATCCTATGGCTACACCTTC; d_call: -; v_call: TRBV10-3; j_call: TRBJ1-2; clone_size: many
cdr3_aa: CASSSLGAGQPQHF; cdr3_nt: TGTGCCAGCAGTTCTTTGGGCGCCGGTCAGCCCCAGCATTTT; d_call: -; v_call: TRBV12-3/TRBV12-4; j_call: TRBJ1-5; clone_size: -
cdr3_aa: CASSLAQGEQYF; cdr3_nt: TGTGCCAGCAGCTTAGCCCAAGGGGAGCAGTACTTC; d_call: -; v_call: TRBV7-2; j_call: TRBJ2-7; clone_size: many
cdr3_aa: CASSSGLYEETQYF; cdr3_nt: TGCGCCAGCAGCTCAGGACTATACGAAGAGACCCAGTACTTC; d_call: -; v_call: TRBV5-1; j_call: TRBJ2-5; clone_size: many
cdr3_aa: CASTERGQGQPQHF; cdr3_nt: TGTGCCAGCACCGAGAGGGGGCAAGGTCAGCCCCAGCATTTT; d_call: TRBD1; v_call: TRBV27; j_call: TRBJ1-5; clone_size: -
cdr3_aa: CASSETQETQYF; cdr3_nt: TGTGCCAGCAGTGAAACCCAAGAGACCCAGTACTTC; d_call: -; v_call: TRBV6-1; j_call: TRBJ2-5; clone_size: few
cdr3_aa: CSAGKDYYEQYF; cdr3_nt: TGCAGTGCTGGAAAAGACTACTACGAGCAGTACTTC; d_call: -; v_call: TRBV20-1; j_call: TRBJ2-7; clone_size: few
cdr3_aa: CASSYSEMNTEAFF; cdr3_nt: TGTGCCAGCAGTTACTCGGAGATGAACACTGAAGCTTTCTTT; d_call: -; v_call: TRBV6-5; j_call: TRBJ1-1; clone_size: -
cdr3_aa: CASSSILDRAANYGYTF; cdr3_nt: TGTGCCAGCAGTTCAATCCTCGACAGGGCGGCTAACTATGGCTACACCTTC; d_call: TRBD1; v_call: TRBV12-3/TRBV12-4; j_call: TRBJ1-2; clone_size: many
cdr3_aa: CASSLIGRGYGYTF; cdr3_nt: TGTGCCAGCAGTTTAATTGGCAGGGGGTATGGCTACACCTTC; d_call: TRBD1; v_call: TRBV27; j_call: TRBJ1-2; clone_size: many
cdr3_aa: CASSKGSDYGYTF; cdr3_nt: TGTGCCAGCAGTAAGGGGTCGGACTATGGCTACACCTTC; d_call: -; v_call: TRBV6-1; j_call: TRBJ1-2; clone_size: many
cdr3_aa: CASRWDRGWDGYTF; cdr3_nt: TGTGCCAGCAGATGGGACAGGGGATGGGATGGCTACACCTTC; d_call: TRBD1; v_call: TRBV12-3/TRBV12-4; j_call: TRBJ1-2; clone_size: few
cdr3_aa: CASSPSGLAGAQETQYF; cdr3_nt: TGTGCCAGCAGCCCCTCAGGACTAGCGGGAGCTCAGGAGACCCAGTACTTC; d_call: TRBD2; v_call: TRBV11-1; j_call: TRBJ2-5; clone_size: -
cdr3_aa: CAISESGQKNSPLHF; cdr3_nt: TGTGCCATCAGTGAGTCGGGACAGAAGAATTCACCCCTCCACTTT; d_call: TRBD1; v_call: TRBV10-3; j_call: TRBJ1-6; clone_size: many
cdr3_aa: CASSSWTSGGSYEQYF; cdr3_nt: TGTGCCAGCAGTTCCTGGACTAGCGGGGGATCCTACGAGCAGTACTTC; d_call: TRBD2; v_call: TRBV6-5; j_call: TRBJ2-7; clone_size: -
cdr3_aa: CASSFRGPSYEQYF; cdr3_nt: TGTGCCAGCAGTTTTAGGGGTCCTTCCTACGAGCAGTACTTC; d_call: -; v_call: TRBV27; j_call: TRBJ2-7; clone_size: -
cdr3_aa: CSVDLQGRSEQYF; cdr3_nt: TGCAGCGTTGATCTACAGGGAAGGAGTGAGCAGTACTTC; d_call: -; v_call: TRBV29-1; j_call: TRBJ2-7; clone_size: few
cdr3_aa: CASSMTQGRNQPQHF; cdr3_nt: TGTGCCAGCAGTATGACTCAGGGGAGGAATCAGCCCCAGCATTTT; d_call: -; v_call: TRBV28; j_call: TRBJ1-5; clone_size: many
cdr3_aa: CASSAGFMDGYTF; cdr3_nt: TGTGCCAGCAGTGCAGGGTTTATGGATGGCTACACCTTC; d_call: -; v_call: TRBV28; j_call: TRBJ1-2; clone_size: -
cdr3_aa: CASSDEEISLNTIYF; cdr3_nt: TGTGCCAGCAGTGACGAGGAGATTTCCTTAAACACCATATATTTT; d_call: -; v_call: TRBV2; j_call: TRBJ1-3; clone_size: many
cdr3_aa: CASSLYGVAGALSYEQYF; cdr3_nt: TGTGCCAGCAGCTTATATGGGGTAGCGGGGGCCCTCTCCTACGAGCAGTACTTC; d_call: TRBD2; v_call: TRBV11-2; j_call: TRBJ2-7; clone_size: -
cdr3_aa: CAWSLGARYGYTF; cdr3_nt: TGTGCCTGGAGCCTGGGGGCGCGGTATGGCTACACCTTC; d_call: -; v_call: TRBV30; j_call: TRBJ1-2; clone_size: many
cdr3_aa: CASRKDGNYGYTF; cdr3_nt: TGTGCCAGTAGAAAGGACGGAAACTATGGCTACACCTTC; d_call: -; v_call: TRBV19; j_call: TRBJ1-2; clone_size: many
cdr3_aa: CASSRASGTDTQYF; cdr3_nt: TGTGCCAGCAGTAGGGCGTCAGGGACAGATACGCAGTATTTT; d_call: -; v_call: TRBV28; j_call: TRBJ2-3; clone_size: many
cdr3_aa: CASKYNTEAFF; cdr3_nt: TGTGCCAGCAAGTATAACACTGAAGCTTTCTTT; d_call: -; v_call: TRBV28; j_call: TRBJ1-1; clone_size: few
cdr3_aa: CASSPPLGGYEQYF; cdr3_nt: TGTGCCAGCAGCCCTCCCCTAGGAGGTTACGAGCAGTACTTC; d_call: -; v_call: TRBV12-3/TRBV12-4; j_call: TRBJ2-7; clone_size: once
cdr3_aa: CASSQRVDTEAFF; cdr3_nt: TGTGCCAGCAGTCAGAGGGTGGACACTGAAGCTTTCTTT; d_call: -; v_call: TRBV6-5; j_call: TRBJ1-1; clone_size: many
cdr3_aa: CASREGTGGFGANVLTF; cdr3_nt: TGTGCCAGCAGGGAAGGGACAGGGGGCTTCGGGGCCAACGTCCTGACTTTC; d_call: TRBD1; v_call: TRBV6-1; j_call: TRBJ2-6; clone_size: many
cdr3_aa: CASSQEGTWTGRQPQHF; cdr3_nt: TGCGCCAGCAGCCAAGAGGGCACTTGGACAGGGCGTCAGCCCCAGCATTTT; d_call: TRBD1; v_call: TRBV4-1; j_call: TRBJ1-5; clone_size: many
cdr3_aa: CSASRGVQETQYF; cdr3_nt: TGCAGTGCTAGTCGCGGCGTACAAGAGACCCAGTACTTC; d_call: -; v_call: TRBV20-1; j_call: TRBJ2-5; clone_size: many
cdr3_aa: CATDPGTGTIQPQHF; cdr3_nt: TGTGCCACCGACCCGGGGACAGGCACTATTCAGCCCCAGCATTTT; d_call: TRBD1; v_call: TRBV6-5; j_call: TRBJ1-5; clone_size: many
cdr3_aa: CASSAGTAFGQPQHF; cdr3_nt: TGTGCCAGCAGTGCCGGGACAGCTTTCGGGCAGCCCCAGCATTTT; d_call: TRBD1; v_call: TRBV12-3/TRBV12-4; j_call: TRBJ1-5; clone_size: many
cdr3_aa: CASSPQGADQPQHF; cdr3_nt: TGTGCCAGCAGCCCCCAGGGGGCGGATCAGCCCCAGCATTTT; d_call: TRBD1; v_call: TRBV12-3/TRBV12-4; j_call: TRBJ1-5; clone_size: -
cdr3_aa: CASSNQQGYEQYF; cdr3_nt: TGTGCCAGTAGTAACCAACAGGGCTACGAGCAGTACTTC; d_call: -; v_call: TRBV19; j_call: TRBJ2-7; clone_size: -
cdr3_aa: CASSTLGQLQETQYF; cdr3_nt: TGTGCCAGCAGCACTTTGGGACAGTTACAAGAGACCCAGTACTTC; d_call: TRBD1; v_call: TRBV28; j_call: TRBJ2-5; clone_size: -
cdr3_aa: CASSLTWTGLSNQPQHF; cdr3_nt: TGTGCCAGCAGTTTAACTTGGACAGGACTAAGCAATCAGCCCCAGCATTTT; d_call: TRBD1; v_call: TRBV27; j_call: TRBJ1-5; clone_size: -
cdr3_aa: CASTLRGVGATGELFF; cdr3_nt: TGTGCCAGCACCCTGAGGGGGGTGGGCGCCACCGGGGAGCTGTTTTTT; d_call: -; v_call: TRBV11-2; j_call: TRBJ2-2; clone_size: many
cdr3_aa: CASTLQGGGYTF; cdr3_nt: TGTGCCAGCACCTTACAGGGAGGAGGCTACACCTTC; d_call: -; v_call: TRBV6-1; j_call: TRBJ1-2; clone_size: -
cdr3_aa: CASSYLRDRDEQYF; cdr3_nt: TGTGCCAGCAGTTACCTCCGGGACAGGGACGAGCAGTACTTC; d_call: TRBD1; v_call: TRBV6-5; j_call: TRBJ2-7; clone_size: few
cdr3_aa: CASSYSPINEQYF; cdr3_nt: TGTGCCAGCAGTTACTCGCCGATCAACGAGCAGTACTTC; d_call: -; v_call: TRBV6-2/TRBV6-3; j_call: TRBJ2-7; clone_size: -